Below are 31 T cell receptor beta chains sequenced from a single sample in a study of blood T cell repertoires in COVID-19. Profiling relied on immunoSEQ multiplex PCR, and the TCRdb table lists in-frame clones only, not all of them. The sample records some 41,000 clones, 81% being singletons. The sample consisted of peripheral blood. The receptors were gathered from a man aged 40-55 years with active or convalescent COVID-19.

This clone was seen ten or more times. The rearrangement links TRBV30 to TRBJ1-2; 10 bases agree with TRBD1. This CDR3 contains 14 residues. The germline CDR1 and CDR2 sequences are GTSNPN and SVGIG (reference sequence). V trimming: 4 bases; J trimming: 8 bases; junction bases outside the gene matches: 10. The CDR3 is CAWNHPGTGEGYTF. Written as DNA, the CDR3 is TGTGCCTGGAACCATCCCGGGACAGGGGAAGGCTACACCTTC. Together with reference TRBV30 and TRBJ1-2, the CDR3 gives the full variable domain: SQTIHQWPATLVQPVGSPLSLECTVEGTSNPNLYWYRQAAGRGLQLLFYSVGIGQISSEVPQNLSASRPQDRQFILSSKKLLLSDSGFYLCAWNHPGTGEGYTFGSGTRLTVV.

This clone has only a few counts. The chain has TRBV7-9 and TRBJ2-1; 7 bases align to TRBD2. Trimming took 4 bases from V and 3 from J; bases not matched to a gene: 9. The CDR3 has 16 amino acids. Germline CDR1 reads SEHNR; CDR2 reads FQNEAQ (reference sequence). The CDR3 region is CASSSIVWTSYNEQFF. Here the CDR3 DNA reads TGTGCCAGCAGCTCCATAGTCTGGACTAGCTACAATGAGCAGTTCTTC.

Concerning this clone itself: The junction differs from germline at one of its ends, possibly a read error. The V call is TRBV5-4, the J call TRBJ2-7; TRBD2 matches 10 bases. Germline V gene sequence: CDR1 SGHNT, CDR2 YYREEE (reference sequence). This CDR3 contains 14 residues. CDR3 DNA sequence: TGTGCCAGCAGCTTGGGTGGAGGCCCCAAGCGGGAGGGGTTC. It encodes CASSLGGGPKREGF.

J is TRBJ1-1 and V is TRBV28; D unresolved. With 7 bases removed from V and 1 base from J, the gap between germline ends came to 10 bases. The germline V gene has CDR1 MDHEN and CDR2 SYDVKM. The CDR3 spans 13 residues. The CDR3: CASTPTRNTEAFF. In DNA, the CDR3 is TGTGCCAGCACCCCGACTAGGAACACTGAAGCTTTCTTT.

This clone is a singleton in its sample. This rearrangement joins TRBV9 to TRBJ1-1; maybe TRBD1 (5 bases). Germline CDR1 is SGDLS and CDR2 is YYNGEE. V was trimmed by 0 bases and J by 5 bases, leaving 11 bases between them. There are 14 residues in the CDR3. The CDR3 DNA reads TGTGCCAGCAGCGTAGACTCCGGGGGAACTGAAGCTTTCTTT. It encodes CASSVDSGGTEAFF. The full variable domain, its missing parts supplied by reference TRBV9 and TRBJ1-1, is DSGVTQTPKHLITATGQRVTLRCSPRSGDLSVYWYQQSLDQGLQFLIQYYNGEERAKGNILERFSAQQFPDLHSELNLSSLELGDSALYFCASSVDSGGTEAFFGQGTRLTVV.

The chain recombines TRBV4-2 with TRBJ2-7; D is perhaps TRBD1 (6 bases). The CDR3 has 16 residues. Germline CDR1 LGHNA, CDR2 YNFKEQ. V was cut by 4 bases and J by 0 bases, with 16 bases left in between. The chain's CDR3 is CASSPSLDRSSYEQYF. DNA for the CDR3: TGTGCCAGCAGCCCTTCCCTGGACAGAAGCTCCTACGAGCAGTACTTC.

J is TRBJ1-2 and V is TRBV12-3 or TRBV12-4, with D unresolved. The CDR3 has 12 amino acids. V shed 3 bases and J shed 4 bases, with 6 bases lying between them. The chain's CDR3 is CASSLGLYGYTF. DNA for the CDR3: TGTGCCAGCAGTTTGGGCCTCTATGGCTACACCTTC.

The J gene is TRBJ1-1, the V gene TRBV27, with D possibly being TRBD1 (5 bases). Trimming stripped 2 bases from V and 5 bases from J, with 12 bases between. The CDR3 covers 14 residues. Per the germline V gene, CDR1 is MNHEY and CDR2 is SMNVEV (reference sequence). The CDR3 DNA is TGTGCCAGCAGTTTAGGAGGGGCTAGAACTGAAGCTTTCTTT. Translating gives CASSLGGARTEAFF.

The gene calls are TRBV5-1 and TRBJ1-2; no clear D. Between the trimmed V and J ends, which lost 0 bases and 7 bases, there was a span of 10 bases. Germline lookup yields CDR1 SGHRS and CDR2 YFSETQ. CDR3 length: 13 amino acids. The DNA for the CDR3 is TGCGCCAGCAGCTTGGAATCAGGAGGTGGCTACACCTTC. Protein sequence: CASSLESGGGYTF.

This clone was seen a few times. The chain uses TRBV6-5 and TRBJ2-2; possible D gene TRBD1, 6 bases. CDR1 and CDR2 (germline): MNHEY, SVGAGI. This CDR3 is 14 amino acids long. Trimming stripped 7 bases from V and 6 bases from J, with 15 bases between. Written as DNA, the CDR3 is TGTGCCAGCACTTCCACAGGGTCCCCCGGGGAGCTGTTTTTT. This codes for CASTSTGSPGELFF.

Here the CDR3 reads CASSAWTSGRFSYNEQFF. Here the CDR3 DNA reads TGTGCCAGCAGTGCTTGGACTAGCGGGAGGTTTTCCTACAATGAGCAGTTCTTC. The gene calls are TRBV25-1 and TRBJ2-1; 14 bases agree with TRBD2. The CDR3 consists of 18 residues. Germline trimming cut 4 bases from V and 1 base from J; bases unmatched to any gene: 6. Germline CDR1 is MGHDK and CDR2 is SYGVNS.

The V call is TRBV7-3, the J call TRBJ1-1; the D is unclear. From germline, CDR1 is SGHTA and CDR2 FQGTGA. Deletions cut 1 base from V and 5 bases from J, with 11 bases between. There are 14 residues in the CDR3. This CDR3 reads CASSLMSTGTEAFF. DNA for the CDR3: TGTGCCAGCAGCTTAATGTCAACGGGGACTGAAGCTTTCTTT. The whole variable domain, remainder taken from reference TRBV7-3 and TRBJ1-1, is GAGVSQTPSNKVTEKGKYVELRCDPISGHTALYWYRQSLGQGPEFLIYFQGTGAADDSGLPNDRFFAVRPEGSVSTLKIQRTERGDSAVYLCASSLMSTGTEAFFGQGTRLTVV.

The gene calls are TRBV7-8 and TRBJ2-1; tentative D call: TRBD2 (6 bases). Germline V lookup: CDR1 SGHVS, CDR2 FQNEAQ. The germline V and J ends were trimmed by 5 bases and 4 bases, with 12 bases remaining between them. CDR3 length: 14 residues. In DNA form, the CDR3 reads TGTGCCAGCAGCCCTCGGGGGTCTTACAATGAGCAGTTCTTC. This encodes CASSPRGSYNEQFF.

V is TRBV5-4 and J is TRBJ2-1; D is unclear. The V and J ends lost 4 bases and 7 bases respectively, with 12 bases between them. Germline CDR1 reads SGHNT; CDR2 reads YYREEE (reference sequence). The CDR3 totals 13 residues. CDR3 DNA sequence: TGTGCCAGCAGCCCTCCAGGTAGAAATGAGCAGTTCTTC. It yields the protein CASSPPGRNEQFF.

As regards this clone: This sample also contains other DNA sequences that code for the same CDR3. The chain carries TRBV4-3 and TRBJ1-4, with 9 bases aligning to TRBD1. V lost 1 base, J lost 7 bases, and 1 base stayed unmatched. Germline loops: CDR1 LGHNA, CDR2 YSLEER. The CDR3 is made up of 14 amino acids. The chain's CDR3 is CASSQAGQGEKLFF. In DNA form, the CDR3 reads TGCGCCAGCAGCCAAGCGGGACAGGGTGAAAAACTGTTTTTT.

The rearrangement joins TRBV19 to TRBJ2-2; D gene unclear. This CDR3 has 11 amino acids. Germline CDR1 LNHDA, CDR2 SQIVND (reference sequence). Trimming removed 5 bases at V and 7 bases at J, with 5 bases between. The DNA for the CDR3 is TGTGCCAGTAGTCAACACGGGGAGCTGTTTTTT. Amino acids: CASSQHGELFF.

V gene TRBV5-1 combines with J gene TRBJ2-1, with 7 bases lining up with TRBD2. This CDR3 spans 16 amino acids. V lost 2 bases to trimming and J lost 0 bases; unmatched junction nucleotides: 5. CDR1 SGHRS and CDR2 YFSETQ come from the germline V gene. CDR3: CASSFWGGSSYNEQFF. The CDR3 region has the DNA TGCGCCAGCAGCTTTTGGGGGGGTAGCTCCTACAATGAGCAGTTCTTC.

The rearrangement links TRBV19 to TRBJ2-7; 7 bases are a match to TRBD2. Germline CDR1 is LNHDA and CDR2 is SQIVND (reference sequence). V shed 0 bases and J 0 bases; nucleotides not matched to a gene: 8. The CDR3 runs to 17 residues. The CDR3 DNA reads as TGTGCCAGTAGTATAGATAGTGAGGGAGGGAGCTCCTACGAGCAGTACTTC. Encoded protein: CASSIDSEGGSSYEQYF.

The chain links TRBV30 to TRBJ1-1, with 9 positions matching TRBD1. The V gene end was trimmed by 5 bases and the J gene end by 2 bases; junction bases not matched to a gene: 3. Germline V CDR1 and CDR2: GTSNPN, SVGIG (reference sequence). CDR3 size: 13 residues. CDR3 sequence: CAWLGQGNTEAFF. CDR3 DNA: TGTGCCTGGCTGGGACAGGGAAACACTGAAGCTTTCTTT.

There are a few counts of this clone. The CDR3 reads CASSLGAGANVLTF. The DNA for the CDR3 is TGTGCCAGCAGCCTGGGCGCTGGGGCCAACGTCCTGACTTTC. V is TRBV7-8 and J is TRBJ2-6, with no clear D. Germline V gene lookup returns CDR1 SGHVS and CDR2 FQNEAQ. The CDR3 has 14 amino acids. Trimming shortened V by 5 bases and J by 2 bases, and 7 bases separated the two germline ends.

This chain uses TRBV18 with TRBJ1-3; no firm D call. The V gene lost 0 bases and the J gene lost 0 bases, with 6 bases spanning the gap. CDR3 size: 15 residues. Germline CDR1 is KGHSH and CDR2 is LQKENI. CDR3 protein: CASSPPHSSGNTIYF. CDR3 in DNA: TGTGCCAGCTCACCACCGCACAGCTCTGGAAACACCATATATTTT.

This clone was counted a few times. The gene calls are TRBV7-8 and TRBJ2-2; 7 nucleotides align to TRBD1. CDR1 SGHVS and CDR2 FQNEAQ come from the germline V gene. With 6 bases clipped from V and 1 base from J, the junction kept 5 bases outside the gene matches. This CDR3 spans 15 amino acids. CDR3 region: CASRSRTGNTGELFF. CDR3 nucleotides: TGTGCCAGCAGATCAAGGACAGGGAACACCGGGGAGCTGTTTTTT.

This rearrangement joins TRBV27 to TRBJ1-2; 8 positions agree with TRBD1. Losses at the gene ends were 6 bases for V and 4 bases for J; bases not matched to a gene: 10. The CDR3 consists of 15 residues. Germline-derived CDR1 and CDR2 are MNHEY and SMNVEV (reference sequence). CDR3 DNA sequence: TGTGCCAGCAGCCCTACGCGGACAGGGCCCTATGGCTACACCTTC. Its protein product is CASSPTRTGPYGYTF.

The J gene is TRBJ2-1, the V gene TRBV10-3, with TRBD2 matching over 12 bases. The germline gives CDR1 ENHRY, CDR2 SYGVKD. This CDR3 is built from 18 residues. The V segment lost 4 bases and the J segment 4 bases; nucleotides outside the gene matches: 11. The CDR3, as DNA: TGTGCCATCAGTGGTCGGACTAGCGGGGAGGGTGGATACAATGAGCAGTTCTTC. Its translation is CAISGRTSGEGGYNEQFF.

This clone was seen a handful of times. The CDR3 loop reads CASSTTGVTEAFF. CDR3 nucleotides: TGCGCCAGCAGCACGACAGGGGTGACTGAAGCTTTCTTT. This chain connects TRBV5-1 to TRBJ1-1, with 8 bases that match TRBD1. Germline CDR1 SGHRS, CDR2 YFSETQ. Trimming took 4 bases from V and 5 from J; bases not matched to a gene: 4. This CDR3 comprises 13 residues.

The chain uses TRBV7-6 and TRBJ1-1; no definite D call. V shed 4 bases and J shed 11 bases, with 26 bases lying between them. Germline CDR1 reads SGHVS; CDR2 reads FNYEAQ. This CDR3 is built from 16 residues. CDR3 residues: CASSSQIGSAESLAFF. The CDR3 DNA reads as TGTGCCAGCAGCTCTCAGATCGGGTCAGCTGAGTCTTTGGCTTTCTTT.

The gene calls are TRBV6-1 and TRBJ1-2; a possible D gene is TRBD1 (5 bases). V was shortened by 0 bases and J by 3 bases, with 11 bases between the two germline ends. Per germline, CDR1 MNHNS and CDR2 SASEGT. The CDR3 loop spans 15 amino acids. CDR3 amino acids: CASSEAGHLDYGYTF. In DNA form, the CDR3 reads TGTGCCAGCAGTGAAGCGGGGCACCTCGACTATGGCTACACCTTC.

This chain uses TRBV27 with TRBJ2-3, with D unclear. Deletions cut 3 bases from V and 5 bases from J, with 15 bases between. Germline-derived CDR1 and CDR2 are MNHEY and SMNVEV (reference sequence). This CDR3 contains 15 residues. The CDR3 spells CASSFSPLVVDTQYF. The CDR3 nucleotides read TGTGCCAGCAGTTTTTCACCCCTAGTTGTAGATACGCAGTATTTT.

The DNA of the CDR3 is TGTGCCAGCAGCTTATCGCAGGGGAACACCGGGGAGCTGTTTTTT. This gives the protein CASSLSQGNTGELFF. The chain links TRBV7-3 to TRBJ2-2, with D tentatively TRBD1 (5 bases). Trimming removed 2 bases at V and 1 base at J, with 8 bases between. This CDR3 has 15 residues. Germline lookup yields CDR1 SGHTA and CDR2 FQGTGA.

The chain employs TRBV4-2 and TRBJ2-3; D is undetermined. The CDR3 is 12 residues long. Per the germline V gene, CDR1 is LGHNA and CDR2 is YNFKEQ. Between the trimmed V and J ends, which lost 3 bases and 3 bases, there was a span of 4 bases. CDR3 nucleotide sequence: TGTGCCAGCAGCCACTTGACAGATACGCAGTATTTT. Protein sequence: CASSHLTDTQYF.

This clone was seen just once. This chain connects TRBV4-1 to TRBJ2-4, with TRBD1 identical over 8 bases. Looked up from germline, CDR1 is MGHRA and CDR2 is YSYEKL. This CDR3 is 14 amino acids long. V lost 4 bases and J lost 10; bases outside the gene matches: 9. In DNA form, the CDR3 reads TGCGCCAGCAGCCGACCCGGGACAGGAGATATTCAGTACTTC. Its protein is CASSRPGTGDIQYF.